This TCR beta chain is from a study of graft-versus-host responses after intestinal transplantation. Across the study: Each transplant was multivisceral, liver-intestinal, or isolated intestinal.

V trimming: 2 bases; J trimming: 6 bases; junction bases outside the gene matches: 11. The CDR3 is made up of 16 amino acids. Germline-derived CDR1 and CDR2 are SGHRS and YFSETQ. With regard to this clone: What it binds is not known.

Only in-frame clones appear in the TCRdb table, and some are missing; sequencing was by immunoSEQ multiplex PCR. The table records over 100,000 clones, roughly 92% of them present only once. Study results and limitations: The highest levels of circulating GvH clones went along with early declines in HvG clones after transplant. The presence of high graft-versus-host to host-versus-graft clonal ratios in allografts characterized patients with graft-donor T cell macrochimerism.

Sequencing was performed on unstimulated CD4+ T cells sorted from spleen or lymph node cells, taken before transplant. The V and J genes are TRBV5-1 and TRBJ2-1, with 7 positions matching TRBD1. This receptor was obtained from a human donor who was the organ donor for an intestinal transplant. The CDR3 bases are TGCGCCAGCAGCTTCGCCGGGACAGACACCACCAATGAGCAGTTCTTC. Translated: CASSFAGTDTTNEQFF. The full variable domain, rest sourced from reference TRBV5-1 and TRBJ2-1, is KAGVTQTPRYLIKTRGQQVTLSCSPISGHRSVSWYQQTPGQGLQFLFEYFSETQRNKGNFPGRFSGRQFSNSRSEMNVSTLELGDSALYLCASSFAGTDTTNEQFFGPGTRLTVL.